Described below is a single T cell receptor (beta chain) sequence and its context. The record originates from a study of control samples from healthy donors and cancer patients. Sequencing used immunoSEQ multiplex PCR; TCRdb keeps in-frame clones, though not all of them. In the table there are about 230,000 clones, over 75% of which are singletons. The specimen was PBMCs. This receptor was obtained from a woman in her fifties or sixties with lung cancer.

CDR3 DNA sequence: TGTGCCAGCAGTTCCCTGACAGGGAGAGGAACTGAAGCTTTCTTT. Protein: CASSSLTGRGTEAFF. This sequence joins TRBV28 and TRBJ1-1; 7 bases are a match to TRBD1. The CDR3 runs 15 residues. Germline loops: CDR1 MDHEN, CDR2 SYDVKM. J was trimmed by 5 bases and V by 4 bases; bases with no gene match: 10.